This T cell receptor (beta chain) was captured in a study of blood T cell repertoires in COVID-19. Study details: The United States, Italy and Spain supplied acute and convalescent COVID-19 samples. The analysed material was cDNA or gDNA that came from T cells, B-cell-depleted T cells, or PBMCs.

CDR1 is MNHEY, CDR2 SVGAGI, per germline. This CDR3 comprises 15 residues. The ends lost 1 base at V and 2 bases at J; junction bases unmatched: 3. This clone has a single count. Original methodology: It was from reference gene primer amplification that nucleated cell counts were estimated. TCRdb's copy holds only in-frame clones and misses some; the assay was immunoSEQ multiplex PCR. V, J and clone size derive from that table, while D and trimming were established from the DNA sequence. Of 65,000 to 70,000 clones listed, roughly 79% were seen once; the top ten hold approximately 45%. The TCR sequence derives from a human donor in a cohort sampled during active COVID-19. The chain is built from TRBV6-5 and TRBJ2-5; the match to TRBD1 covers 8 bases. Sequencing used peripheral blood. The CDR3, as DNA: TGTGCCAGCAGTTACTACGGGACAGGTCAAGAGACCCAGTACTTC. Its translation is CASSYYGTGQETQYF.